This T cell receptor (beta chain) was retrieved from a study of identical twins. The CDR3 has 15 amino acids. V was cut by 2 bases and J by 3 bases, with 16 bases left in between. Germline CDR1 SQVTM, CDR2 ANQGSEA. TCRdb analysed the 5' RACE reads with MiXCR anew, one entry per CDR3 protein. The sample shows 550,000 to 700,000 distinct CDR3 sequences, approximately 9.6% of them seen only once. General study points: Conclusions leaned on cross-sectional statistical analysis and did not track the same donors over time. Whereas memory repertoires showed no such difference, abundant cord blood beta clonotypes carried fewer insertions.

Of note for this clonotype: Its antigen is unidentified.

These sequences were also reported in another study, on yellow fever vaccine responses in identical twins.

The V and J genes are TRBV29-1 and TRBJ1-2; no clear D. The sample was PBMCs. The source is a woman aged 18-29 years in good health. The CDR3 reads CSVESPEEFHYGYTF. CDR3 in DNA: TGCAGCGTTGAAAGCCCCGAGGAATTCCACTATGGCTACACCTTC. Looking up the rest from reference TRBV29-1 and TRBJ1-2 gives the full variable domain: SAVISQKPSRDICQRGTSLTIQCQVDSQVTMMFWYRQQPGQSLTLIATANQGSEATYESGFVIDKFPISRPNLTFSTLTVSNMSPEDSSIYLCSVESPEEFHYGYTFGSGTRLTVV.